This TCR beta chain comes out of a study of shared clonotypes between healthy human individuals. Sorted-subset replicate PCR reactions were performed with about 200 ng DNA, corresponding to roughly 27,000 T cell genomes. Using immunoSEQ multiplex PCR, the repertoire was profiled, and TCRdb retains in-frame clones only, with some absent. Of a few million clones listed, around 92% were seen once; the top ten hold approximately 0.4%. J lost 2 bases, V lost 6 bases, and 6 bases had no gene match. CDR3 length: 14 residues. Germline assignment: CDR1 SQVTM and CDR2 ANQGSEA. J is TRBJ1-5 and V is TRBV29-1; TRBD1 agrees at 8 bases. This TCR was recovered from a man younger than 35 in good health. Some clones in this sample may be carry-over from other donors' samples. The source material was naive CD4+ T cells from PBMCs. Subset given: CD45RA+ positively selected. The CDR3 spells CSVSGGTGNQPQHF. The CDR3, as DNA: TGCAGCGTATCAGGGGGCACGGGCAATCAGCCCCAGCATTTT.